This T cell receptor (beta chain) stems from a study of blood T cell repertoires in COVID-19. At the level of the study: Samples representing acute and convalescent COVID-19 were sourced from the United States, Italy and Spain. PBMCs, B-cell-depleted T cells, or T cells provided the cDNA or gDNA that made up the material.

This clone was detected once. Some clones are missing from TCRdb's copy, which holds only in-frame ones; the method was immunoSEQ multiplex PCR. Among 250,000 to 350,000 clones listed, more than 75% were seen once. The V gene lost 8 bases and the J gene lost 15 bases, with 23 bases spanning the gap. CDR1 is SNHLY and CDR2 is FYNNEI in the germline V gene. CDR3 length: 13 amino acids. This TCR was sampled from a woman between 50 and 59 years old who had recovered from COVID-19. Material: peripheral blood. The rearrangement uses TRBV2 and TRBJ2-1; perhaps TRBD2 as D (5 bases). CDR3 in amino acids: CASAGVGSSGPFF. CDR3 coding DNA: TGTGCCAGCGCAGGAGTGGGATCGAGCGGACCGTTCTTC.